The T cell receptor beta chain under discussion was sequenced for a study of monozygotic twins with inflammatory bowel disease. TCRdb reanalyzed the 5' RACE reads and collapses them to one entry per CDR3 protein, without DNA. The sample totals some 400,000 distinct CDR3 sequences. Looked up from germline, CDR1 is DFQATT and CDR2 is SNEGSKA (reference sequence). The CDR3 loop spans 13 amino acids. Sequences were obtained from blood. This rearrangement joins TRBV20-1 to TRBJ2-7; the D call from TCRdb, TRBD1, cannot be confirmed without DNA. The sequence was obtained from a human donor with ulcerative colitis or Crohn's disease, or a healthy co-twin of an affected twin (not recorded which). CDR3 residues: CSARDLPGDEQYF.